The source of this T cell receptor (beta chain) is a study of T-cell memory formation after mild COVID-19 (dated by TCRdb to the early 2020s). About the study as a whole: Most TCR sequence clusters were specific to one of the two donors. In two donors, T-cell clones that expanded and contracted after mild COVID-19 were tracked by sequencing TCRalpha and TCRbeta repertoires over time. Two young, previously healthy adult volunteers made up the cohort, one male and one female.

Broad study findings and their caveats: SARS-CoV-2 specificity of the second-wave clones peaking on day 37 was not confirmed. Balanced CD4/CD8 phenotypes were observed for clones contracting from day 15 to 85, whereas a bias towards CD4+ was observed for a second wave of clones expanding from day 15 to 37. The detection of some responding clones in pre-infection memory suggests that pre-existing cross-reactive memory T cells joined the SARS-CoV-2 response. Contracting CD4+ clones were located mainly in the CM and EM memory subsets, whereas CD8+ clones were found to be enriched in EMRA. Only a couple of mild cases were covered by the study, and larger cohorts that include severe cases with pre-infection samples were considered necessary.

V sheds 6 bases and J sheds 3 bases, leaving 2 bases between their ends. From the cysteine through the phenylalanine, the CDR3 covers 12 amino acids. Left in the record is the CDR3 DNA by itself, 36 bases read in frame from the first base. Reading the germline V gene gives CDR1 KGHDR and CDR2 SFDVKD. Ficoll-Paque density gradient centrifugation was the method used to isolate PBMCs. Sequencer: Illumina NovaSeq 6000. TCRalpha and TCRbeta cDNA libraries were built by 5'RACE with constant-segment primers, adding sample barcodes and unique molecular identifiers. Trizol reagent was used to extract RNA from every sample. The libraries were amplified in two PCR steps, and the second step added a second sample barcode and Illumina TruSeq adapters. The libraries were sequenced on an Illumina NovaSeq using 2 x 150 bp paired-end reads. On the study's bioinformatics: With migec v1.2.7, reads were demultiplexed and then collapsed into UMI-guided consensus sequences. With mixcr v2.1.11, UMI consensuses were aligned to TRA and TRB V and J templates and assembled into clonotypes. Clonotypes were classified as expanded or contracted when called significant by both edgeR and NoisET, with noise models trained on biological replicates. For edgeR calls, the thresholds were a false discovery rate-adjusted p below 0.01 and a log2 fold-change of 1. PCA with hierarchical clustering of max-normalized trajectories of the 1000 most abundant clonotypes was used as exploratory dynamics analysis. The CD4 or CD8 phenotype of responding clones was assigned using the separately sequenced CD4+ and CD8+ repertoires. Using fastp at Q25 and MiXCR, TCRdb reprocessed the public reads and kept productive beta chains. CDR3 protein sequences are deduplicated, and each keeps its most common genes and DNA. The V and J calls and clone size come from TCRdb's table, not from the authors' own analysis. For this sample the table gives roughly 560,000 distinct CDR3 sequences, of which 20% were detected only once. The top ten constitute roughly an eighth of the sample.

As for this clonotype: The antigen this receptor binds is unknown. No base quality information exists; no much larger clone differs at one position.

The clonotype comes from an adult woman who had mild COVID-19 (a few samples of this study predate the infection). The sample titles of this study are shuffled in the database, so cell type and time point are left out; the donor was told from shared clones. The material sequenced was PBMCs or a T cell subset sorted from them (not recorded which). Here the chain combines TRBV24-1 and TRBJ2-6; no D segment can be confidently identified. The bases are TGTGCCACCAGTCTTGGGGCCAACGTCCTGACTTTC. Its protein is CATSLGANVLTF.